The clone carrying this T cell receptor (beta chain) has only a few counts. As yet, its antigen is unknown. These data belong to a study of identical twins. TCRdb recomputed calls from the 5' RACE reads with MiXCR, one row per CDR3 protein. Among some 460,000 distinct CDR3 sequences listed, 14% were seen once. Healthy Caucasians supplied all donations. General study results and limits: An excess of low generation probability was shown by twin-shared out-of-frame alpha sequences. High-abundance cord blood beta clonotypes had fewer insertions; memory repertoires showed none.

This sample was also put to use in a study of yellow fever vaccine responses in identical twins. That source notes: Twins' T cell vaccine responses reportedly looked partly convergent, partly personalized.

The sample consisted of CD4+ T cells sorted from blood. The origin of this receptor is a woman aged 18-29 years in good health.

The CDR3 here is CASSLVTAGGRETQYF. CDR3 sequence (DNA): TGCGCCAGCAGCTTGGTCACAGCGGGGGGCCGGGAGACCCAGTACTTC. This rearrangement joins TRBV5-1 to TRBJ2-5; 9 nucleotides line up with TRBD2. The germline V gene has CDR1 SGHRS and CDR2 YFSETQ. The CDR3 is made up of 16 amino acids. Germline trimming cut 0 bases from V and 5 bases from J; bases unmatched to any gene: 8. Together with reference TRBV5-1 and TRBJ2-5, the CDR3 gives the full variable domain: KAGVTQTPRYLIKTRGQQVTLSCSPISGHRSVSWYQQTPGQGLQFLFEYFSETQRNKGNFPGRFSGRQFSNSRSEMNVSTLELGDSALYLCASSLVTAGGRETQYFGPGTRLLVL.